This T cell receptor beta chain was observed in a study of blood T cell repertoires in COVID-19 (dated by TCRdb to 2020 to 2022). For context, the study as a whole: Collaborator samples came from the United States, Italy and Spain and covered acute and convalescent phases of COVID-19. The material from the prospective study consisted of cDNA or gDNA derived from T cells, B-cell-depleted T cells, or PBMCs. Deeply sampled blood TCRbeta repertoires from subjects exposed to, actively infected with, or recovered from COVID-19 were included in the dataset. The repertoires were released in a freely available public database intended as a resource for research on the immune response to SARS-CoV-2. Samples came from the ongoing ImmuneRACE study (first 160 participants) plus 1,254 subjects from 6 global collaborators. The sample metadata nearly always contained a de-identified subject ID, COVID-19 status, age in years and sex. Where available, HLA class I and class II types were taken from metadata supplied by the sample provider and were not determined by assay-based typing.

On this clone: The antigen it recognizes is unknown. No quality values exist for individual bases; no much larger clone is one base distant.

The paper's findings and limits, for the study overall: How much clinical and demographic metadata was included differed by source and by participant, and the metadata was provided uncurated.

TCRbeta CDR3 regions were amplified from genomic DNA by means of the immunoSEQ Assay, a bias-controlled multiplex PCR. In the original analysis: The number of nucleated cells in each sample was estimated from the amplification of reference gene primers within the assay. Sequence reads were collapsed and filtered to measure the absolute abundance of every unique TCRbeta CDR3 rearrangement. For each sample, productive Simpson clonality was calculated as the square root of Simpson's diversity index over productive rearrangements. Not all clones reach the TCRdb copy of this immuneACCESS table, which keeps in-frame sequences only. Checked studies attribute under half of the gap to unresolved V genes and leave the rest unexplained. That table furnishes V, J and clone size, whereas the DNA furnished D and trimming. The sample table contains 45,000 to 55,000 clones; only one count was recorded for around 90% of them. In total, the top ten clones hold about 3.4% of the sample.

Counted from cysteine to phenylalanine, this CDR3 has 14 amino acids. Only CDR3 DNA remains: 42 bases, in frame from the first base. Cut back by 10 bases and 0 bases, the V and J ends lie 13 bases apart. CDR1 and CDR2 are drawn from the germline V gene (reference sequence): LNHDA, SQIVND. Each collaborating institution followed its own protocols to collect whole blood in K2EDTA tubes. For TCRbeta analysis, collaborator samples were shipped as frozen whole blood, as isolated PBMCs, or as DNA extracted from either sample type. What was sequenced was peripheral blood. The chain joins TRBV19 to TRBJ1-3; TRBD1 is a weak D gene call, 6 bases matching. The sequence was obtained from a human donor in a cohort sampled during active COVID-19. The CDR3 region reads CATRDMSSGNTIYF. The nucleotide sequence reads TGTGCCACCCGGGACATGAGCTCTGGAAACACCATATATTTT.